One T cell receptor (beta chain) is described in this entry. There is no known antigen for this receptor. It has no much larger one-base neighbor in the sample; base qualities were not kept. The record originates from a study of neoadjuvant anti-PD-1 for oral cavity cancer (TCRdb year 2021). With regard to the full study: Before curative-intent surgical resection, most patients were given three to four biweekly doses of nivolumab at 3 mg/kg. A fourth nivolumab dose was given around day 43 to patients without progression, and definitive surgical resection was performed in those patients on days 50-56. Responders were defined as patients with complete response, partial response or stable disease by RECIST 1.1; non-responders were defined as patients with progression. An approximately 31% response rate was observed in the parent correlative cohort, in which around 13 patients were included.

General study outcomes and caveats: Higher pretreatment blood TCRbeta clonality and lower post-treatment tumor TCRbeta clonality were correlated with higher pretreatment blood Treg/Th17 ratios. After neoadjuvant nivolumab, significantly higher T cell clonality (Gini index) was found within PBMCs in non-responders than in responders. TCR analyses included only a few patients per response group, and the authors called for larger cohorts for validation.

PBMC libraries used mostly approximately 0.5 ug of input genomic DNA for deep sequencing, with six replicates per sample. The immunoSEQ hsTCRbeta kit was used to prepare TCRbeta libraries according to the manufacturer's instructions. The completed libraries were mixed into a single pool at 3 nM, then sequenced with an Illumina NovaSeq 6000 S4 flow cell. Per the original workflow: The immunoSEQ Analyzer was used for raw data preprocessing and quality control. The analysis was limited to productive rearrangements, and each clonotype was defined by a unique CDR3 amino acid sequence. Repertoire clonality was estimated as the Gini-Simpson index, computed with the R package tcR. Student's t test was used to compare Gini indices, and Pearson correlation was used to assess associations with tumor size change. As stored in TCRdb, this immuneACCESS dataset retains in-frame rearrangements with V and J assigned. A fraction of the clones does not appear; measured against another copy, unresolved V genes explain less than half of the discrepancy, and the remainder lacks a known reason. Clone size and V and J calls were adopted from that table, with D and trimming inferred from the DNA. Across this sample there are tens of thousands of clones, with around 85% seen only once. The ten largest clones represent 2.5% to 3% of the sample.

The sample's time point label, decoded: after neoadjuvant nivolumab, at surgical resection. None of the patients had received prior systemic or radiation treatment, and all were newly diagnosed with stage II-IVA oral cavity squamous cell carcinoma. The cohort was made up of patients with locally advanced, HPV-negative oral cavity squamous cell carcinoma. Peripheral blood mononuclear cells were analyzed directly and were not maintained or expanded in culture. Samples were obtained from a longitudinal correlative study of a single-arm phase II trial of neoadjuvant nivolumab in oral cavity squamous cell carcinoma. Genomic DNA-based TCRbeta sequencing was performed on subject-matched pre- and post-treatment PBMCs and tumors from three responders and three non-responders. Peripheral blood mononuclear cells were collected before nivolumab treatment and again after treatment, at the time of surgery. Genomic DNA was isolated from PBMCs using the Maxwell RSC DNA from Cells kit.

CDR1 and CDR2 (LNHDA, SQIVND) derive from the germline V gene (reference sequence). The CDR3 contains 14 residues, cysteine and phenylalanine counted. Only the CDR3 region is kept as DNA, spanning 42 bases read in frame from base 1. V drops 3 bases and J drops 8 bases, leaving 13 bases in between. This sample comprised PBMCs, obtained after nivolumab (anti-PD-1) treatment. The clonotype was recovered from a person aged 35 to 85 with oral cavity squamous cell carcinoma. The chain uses TRBV19 and TRBJ1-4; TRBD1 is a possible D gene, resting on 5 matching bases. The CDR3: CASSIMGEGEKLFF. The nucleotides are TGTGCCAGTAGTATCATGGGGGAAGGAGAAAAACTGTTTTTT.